These 29 T cell receptor beta chains were all obtained from the same sample, sequenced in a study of monozygotic twins with inflammatory bowel disease (dated 2019 in TCRdb). The receptor library was made with 5' RACE. Reads for this sample came from an Illumina HiSeq 2500. Reads reprocessed by TCRdb are summarized as one entry per CDR3 protein sequence, and DNA is absent. The sample's table lists a count of more than 95,000 distinct CDR3 sequences. The top ten hold around 1.9% of the sample. Material for sequencing was blood. Receptors were obtained from a human donor with ulcerative colitis or Crohn's disease, or a healthy co-twin of an affected twin (not recorded which).

The rearrangement joins TRBV7-2 to TRBJ2-4; TCRdb proposes TRBD2, but this gene call is untestable without DNA. Germline V gives CDR1 SGHTA, CDR2 FQGNSA. This CDR3 region has 15 residues. The CDR3: CASSSLTSGYQGQYF. Using reference TRBV7-2 and TRBJ2-4 for the parts outside the CDR3, the full variable domain is GAGVSQSPSNKVTEKGKDVELRCDPISGHTALYWYRQSLGQGLEFLIYFQGNSAPDKSGLPSDRFSAERTGGSVSTLTIQRTQQEDSAVYLCASSSLTSGYQGQYFGAGTRLSVL.

V is TRBV2 and J is TRBJ2-7; absent DNA, TCRdb's TRBD2 call cannot be checked. The germline gives CDR1 SNHLY, CDR2 FYNNEI. The CDR3 is made up of 15 amino acids. The CDR3 region is CASSVQGTSIYEQYF.

This CDR3 reads CASSLRGRPYEQYF. This chain connects TRBV28 to TRBJ2-7; absent DNA, TCRdb's TRBD1 call cannot be checked. CDR1 is MDHEN, CDR2 SYDVKM, per germline. The CDR3 consists of 14 residues.

The chain combines TRBV6-1 with TRBJ1-4. The germline gives CDR1 MNHNS, CDR2 SASEGT. CDR3 length: 15 residues. The chain's CDR3 is CASSEGWASNEKLFF.

The rearrangement uses TRBV12-3 or TRBV12-4 and TRBJ2-1; the TCRdb D gene call, TRBD1, has no DNA to confirm it. The CDR3 has 15 residues. The CDR3 spells CASSLRVGGWNEQFF.

This rearrangement joins TRBV12-3 or TRBV12-4 to TRBJ1-4; absent DNA, TCRdb's TRBD1 call cannot be checked. CDR3 length equals 16 residues. The CDR3 sequence is CASSPGGMATNEKLFF.

The V and J genes are TRBV6-6 and TRBJ2-2; the TCRdb call, TRBD1, lacks DNA for checking. This CDR3 region has 13 residues. Germline V gene data show CDR1 as MNHNY and CDR2 as SVGAGI (reference sequence). CDR3 region: CASSNRGSGELFF.

V is TRBV21-1 and J is TRBJ1-2. TRBV21-1 is tagged as a pseudogene. The CDR3 has 15 residues. CDR3 amino acids: CASSKSISLDYGCTF.

CDR3 sequence: CASSLGPRHTDTQYF. The rearrangement links TRBV11-2 to TRBJ2-3; TCRdb calls TRBD2, which cannot be checked without DNA. The CDR3 extends over 15 amino acids. Per the germline V gene, CDR1 is SGHAT and CDR2 is FQNNGV. The entire variable domain, with the rest obtained from reference TRBV11-2 and TRBJ2-3, is as follows: EAGVAQSPRYKIIEKRQSVAFWCNPISGHATLYWYQQILGQGPKLLIQFQNNGVVDDSQLPKDRFSAERLKGVDSTLKIQPAKLEDSAVYLCASSLGPRHTDTQYFGPGTRLTVL.

The rearrangement uses TRBV28 and TRBJ2-6. The germline CDR1 and CDR2 sequences are MDHEN and SYDVKM. The CDR3 length is 18 residues. The CDR3 region is CASSGMRSLLSGANVLTF.

This rearrangement joins TRBV9 to TRBJ2-7; TCRdb reports TRBD2, a call that lacks DNA to check it against. The CDR3 is 15 amino acids. Germline loops: CDR1 SGDLS, CDR2 YYNGEE. This chain's CDR3 is CASSDDSASSLEQYF.

The V gene is TRBV7-8, the J gene TRBJ2-1. The CDR3 contains 14 residues. CDR1 and CDR2 (germline): SGHVS, FQNEAQ. This CDR3 is CASSLAASNNEQFF.

The chain carries TRBV10-1 and TRBJ2-7; the D gene TCRdb calls, TRBD1, cannot be checked with no DNA. Germline CDR1 reads WNHNN; CDR2 reads SYGVQD (reference sequence). CDR3 length: 11 residues. The CDR3 sequence: CASSEQGEQYF.

The chain couples TRBV7-2 to TRBJ2-7. The CDR3 is made up of 12 amino acids. CDR1 and CDR2 (germline): SGHTA, FQGNSA. The CDR3 reads CASSSAVGEQYF. The whole variable domain, filled in from reference TRBV7-2 and TRBJ2-7, reads GAGVSQSPSNKVTEKGKDVELRCDPISGHTALYWYRQSLGQGLEFLIYFQGNSAPDKSGLPSDRFSAERTGGSVSTLTIQRTQQEDSAVYLCASSSAVGEQYFGPGTRLTVT.

This chain joins TRBV3-1 and TRBJ2-7; the TCRdb call, TRBD2, lacks DNA for checking. This CDR3 is 12 amino acids long. The V gene's germline CDR1 is LGHDT and CDR2 YNNKEL (reference sequence). CDR3 in amino acids: CASSQGLAVQYF.

J is TRBJ2-4 and V is TRBV29-1; no DNA is available, so the TRBD1 call from TCRdb remains unchecked. Per germline, CDR1 SQVTM and CDR2 ANQGSEA. The CDR3 contains 14 residues. The CDR3 reads CSVAAVAGKNIQYF. The full variable domain, its missing parts supplied by reference TRBV29-1 and TRBJ2-4, is SAVISQKPSRDICQRGTSLTIQCQVDSQVTMMFWYRQQPGQSLTLIATANQGSEATYESGFVIDKFPISRPNLTFSTLTVSNMSPEDSSIYLCSVAAVAGKNIQYFGAGTRLSVL.

This sequence joins TRBV11-3 and TRBJ2-2. The CDR3 sequence is 15 residues long. Germline V lookup: CDR1 SGHNT, CDR2 YENEEA. CDR3 region: CASSSRGPNTGELFF.

CDR3 protein: CSALGQGTSNQPQHF. This chain links TRBV20-1 with TRBJ1-5; the TCRdb call, TRBD1, lacks DNA for checking. The CDR3 covers 15 residues. Germline V lookup: CDR1 DFQATT, CDR2 SNEGSKA (reference sequence).

The CDR3 reads CASSRAGTSGSYELYF. The genes are TRBV4-2 and TRBJ2-7; TCRdb selects TRBD2, and the lack of DNA leaves this call unchecked. From germline, CDR1 is LGHNA and CDR2 YNFKEQ. The CDR3 has 16 residues.

The chain links TRBV19 to TRBJ2-1; no DNA is available, so the TRBD1 call from TCRdb remains unchecked. The germline V gene has CDR1 LNHDA and CDR2 SQIVND (reference sequence). CDR3 length: 14 amino acids. This chain's CDR3 is CASRKAGVNDEQFF.

V is TRBV20-1 and J is TRBJ1-2; checking the TCRdb D call of TRBD1 is not possible without DNA. Germline V gene lookup returns CDR1 DFQATT and CDR2 SNEGSKA (reference sequence). The CDR3 covers 12 residues. The CDR3 sequence: CSARPGTDGYTF.

The chain recombines TRBV18 with TRBJ2-7; absent DNA, TCRdb's TRBD1 call cannot be checked. This CDR3 spans 15 amino acids. Germline V gene sequence: CDR1 KGHSH, CDR2 LQKENI. CDR3 sequence: CASSPGTGGGHEQYF.

The rearrangement links TRBV7-2 to TRBJ2-7; without DNA, the TCRdb call of TRBD1 cannot be checked. This CDR3 spans 14 amino acids. Looked up from germline, CDR1 is SGHTA and CDR2 is FQGNSA. CDR3 in amino acids: CASSSDRGLYEQYF.

This chain joins TRBV20-1 and TRBJ1-5; the D call of TRBD1 rests on TCRdb alone, since no DNA is present to check it. The V gene's germline CDR1 is DFQATT and CDR2 SNEGSKA (reference sequence). The CDR3 extends over 13 amino acids. CDR3 loop: CSARELPGQPQHF.

The rearrangement uses TRBV7-2 and TRBJ2-3; as DNA is missing, the TRBD2 call by TCRdb cannot be tested. Germline CDR1 is SGHTA and CDR2 is FQGNSA. This CDR3 contains 16 residues. The CDR3 loop is CASSPRVFLRTDTQYF. The full variable domain, its missing parts supplied by reference TRBV7-2 and TRBJ2-3, is GAGVSQSPSNKVTEKGKDVELRCDPISGHTALYWYRQSLGQGLEFLIYFQGNSAPDKSGLPSDRFSAERTGGSVSTLTIQRTQQEDSAVYLCASSPRVFLRTDTQYFGPGTRLTVL.

The chain is built from TRBV19 and TRBJ2-7; the TCRdb call, TRBD1, lacks DNA for checking. Germline CDR1 and CDR2: LNHDA and SQIVND (reference sequence). This CDR3 spans 15 amino acids. The CDR3 sequence is CASSTRTVGSYEQYF.

The chain carries TRBV5-5 and TRBJ2-5; TCRdb's D call of TRBD1 is untestable without DNA. This CDR3 has 13 residues. The germline CDR1 and CDR2 sequences are SGHKS and YYEKEE (reference sequence). The CDR3 sequence is CASSFGVRTTQYF.

The chain uses TRBV3-1 and TRBJ1-2; as DNA is missing, the TRBD1 call by TCRdb cannot be tested. Germline-derived CDR1 and CDR2 are LGHDT and YNNKEL (reference sequence). The CDR3 runs to 13 residues. CDR3 protein: CASSRQVNYGYTF.

The V gene is TRBV6-5, the J gene TRBJ1-2. CDR1 MNHEY and CDR2 SVGAGI come from the germline V gene. The CDR3 totals 13 residues. CDR3: CATSTRQRYGYTF.